These T cell receptor beta chains were read from a single sample in a study of early T cells in non-severe SARS-CoV-2 infection. One entry per CDR3 protein results from TCRdb running MiXCR on the 5' RACE reads. The data show about 46,000 distinct CDR3 sequences, 5.4% seen once. The sequencing used whole blood, collected at baseline. Receptor source: an adult who was a healthcare worker with PCR-confirmed SARS-CoV-2 infection or an uninfected control (not recorded which). CDR3s include the opening cysteine and the closing phenylalanine or tryptophan. D genes are given only for firm matches.

CDR3 | length | D | V
CASSQDIASGRTDTQYF | 17 | TRBD2 | TRBV4-2
CSAEQGYEQYF | 11 | . | TRBV29-1
CASSKSGGTDTQYF | 14 | TRBD2 | TRBV7-3
CAITARRDTEAFF | 13 | . | TRBV10-3
CASSDRGPSAPRETQYF | 17 | . | TRBV21-1
CASSYLTGDYEQYF | 14 | TRBD1 | TRBV6-6
CATSRDGGLAGPEETQYF | 18 | TRBD2 | TRBV15
CASSPTGYSNQPQHF | 15 | . | TRBV6-5
CSVNLAGGSQQYF | 13 | TRBD2 | TRBV20-1
CSVPGPNTGELFF | 13 | . | TRBV29-1
CASSLARGAYEQYF | 14 | . | TRBV28
CASSLETGVAVTGELFF | 17 | . | TRBV7-6
CSASDGGNSPLHF | 13 | . | TRBV20-1
CASSLDSETQYF | 12 | . | TRBV7-9
CSAERDRSYDEQYF | 14 | . | TRBV20-1